This TCR beta chain was documented in a study of shared clonotypes between healthy human individuals. Findings and limits, study-wide: A small donor pool kept down the genetic and exposure-history diversity that was represented. Generation probability values for non-shared clonotypes were lower than those for clonotypes shared by all four donors. Sampling used blood alone; tissue repertoires probably differ.

Here immunoSEQ multiplex PCR was the method, and the copy in TCRdb shows in-frame clones only, minus some. This sample has about 1.1 million clones, with more than 75% found just once. This clone was picked up one time. Its antigen is currently unknown. Trimming removed 3 bases from V and 14 bases from J, with 11 bases in between. From germline, CDR1 is SGHAT and CDR2 FQNNGV. The CDR3 is 11 amino acids. The material sequenced was memory CD4+ T cells from PBMCs. The subset: CD45RA-negative fraction. V gene TRBV11-2 combines with J gene TRBJ2-1; either TRBD1 or TRBD2 may fit D (5 bases each). This receptor was identified in a young man in good health. Some clones in this sample may be carry-over from other donors' samples. CDR3 coding DNA: TGTGCCAGCAGCTTTGGGGGAGACAAGTTCTTC. Amino acids: CASSFGGDKFF. Filled out from reference TRBV11-2 and TRBJ2-1, the complete variable domain reads EAGVAQSPRYKIIEKRQSVAFWCNPISGHATLYWYQQILGQGPKLLIQFQNNGVVDDSQLPKDRFSAERLKGVDSTLKIQPAKLEDSAVYLCASSFGGDKFFGPGTRLTVL.